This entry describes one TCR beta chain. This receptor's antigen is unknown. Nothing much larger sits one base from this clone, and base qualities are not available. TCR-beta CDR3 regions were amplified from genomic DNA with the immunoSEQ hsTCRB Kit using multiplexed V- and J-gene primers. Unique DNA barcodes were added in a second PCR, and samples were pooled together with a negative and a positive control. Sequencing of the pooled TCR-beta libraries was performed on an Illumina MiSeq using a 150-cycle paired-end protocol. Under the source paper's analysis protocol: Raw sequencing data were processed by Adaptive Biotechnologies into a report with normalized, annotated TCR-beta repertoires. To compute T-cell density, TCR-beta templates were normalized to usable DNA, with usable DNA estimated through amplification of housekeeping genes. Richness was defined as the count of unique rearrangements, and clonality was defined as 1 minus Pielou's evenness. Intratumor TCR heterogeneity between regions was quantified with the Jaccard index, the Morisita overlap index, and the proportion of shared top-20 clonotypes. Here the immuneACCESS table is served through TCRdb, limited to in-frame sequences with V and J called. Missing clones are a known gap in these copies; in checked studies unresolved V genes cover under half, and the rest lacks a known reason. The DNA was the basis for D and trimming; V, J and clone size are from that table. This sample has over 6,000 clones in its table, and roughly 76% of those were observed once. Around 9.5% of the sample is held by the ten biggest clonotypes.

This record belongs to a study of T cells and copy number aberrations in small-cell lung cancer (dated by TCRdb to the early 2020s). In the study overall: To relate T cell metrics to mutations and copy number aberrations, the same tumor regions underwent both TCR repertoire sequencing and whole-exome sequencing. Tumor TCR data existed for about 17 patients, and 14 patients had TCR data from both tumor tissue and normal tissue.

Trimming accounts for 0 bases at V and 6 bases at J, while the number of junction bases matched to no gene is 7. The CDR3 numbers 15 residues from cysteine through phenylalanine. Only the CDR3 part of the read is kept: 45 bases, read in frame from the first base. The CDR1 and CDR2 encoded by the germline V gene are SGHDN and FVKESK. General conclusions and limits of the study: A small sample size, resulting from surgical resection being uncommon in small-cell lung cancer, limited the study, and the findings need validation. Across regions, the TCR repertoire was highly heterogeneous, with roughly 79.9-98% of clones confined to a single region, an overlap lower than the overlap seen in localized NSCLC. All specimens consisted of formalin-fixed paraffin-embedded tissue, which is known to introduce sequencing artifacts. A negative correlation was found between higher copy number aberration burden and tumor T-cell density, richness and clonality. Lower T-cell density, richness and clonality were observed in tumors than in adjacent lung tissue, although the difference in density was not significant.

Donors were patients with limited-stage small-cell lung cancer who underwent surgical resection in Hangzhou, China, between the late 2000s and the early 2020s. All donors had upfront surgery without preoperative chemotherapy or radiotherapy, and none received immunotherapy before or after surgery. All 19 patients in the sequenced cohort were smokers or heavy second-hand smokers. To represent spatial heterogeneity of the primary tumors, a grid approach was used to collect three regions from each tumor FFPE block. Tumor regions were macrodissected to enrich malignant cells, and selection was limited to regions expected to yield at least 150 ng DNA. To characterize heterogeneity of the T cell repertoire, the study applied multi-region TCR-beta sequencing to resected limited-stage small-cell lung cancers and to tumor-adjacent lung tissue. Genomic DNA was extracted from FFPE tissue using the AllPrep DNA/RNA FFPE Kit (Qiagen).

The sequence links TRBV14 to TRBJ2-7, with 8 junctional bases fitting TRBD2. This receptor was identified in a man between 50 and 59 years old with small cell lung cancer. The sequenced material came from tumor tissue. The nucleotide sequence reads TGTGCCAGCAGCCAAGATCCCGGGAGGGGGGGCGAGCAGTACTTC. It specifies CASSQDPGRGGEQYF.